This TCR beta chain was captured by sequencing in a study of blood T cells in healthy people across ages. It was with a sample-barcoded 5' primer and a J-beta primer mix that a second PCR of about 6 to 12 cycles was run. Every cDNA was tagged by a template-switch adaptor with 12 random nucleotides. TCRdb used MiXCR to reprocess the 5' RACE reads, holding one entry per CDR3 protein. The top ten hold over 5% of the sample, which has around 1.5 million distinct CDR3 sequences, around 59% seen once. Isolation per sample recovered at least 6 million PBMCs. Deletions cut 0 bases from V and 1 base from J, with 7 bases between. Per the germline V gene, CDR1 is MGHRA and CDR2 is YSYEKL. The CDR3 runs 15 residues.

This TCR was sampled from a man aged 18 to 29 in good health. The V and J genes are TRBV4-1 and TRBJ1-3, with unresolved D. Material for sequencing was blood. CDR3 bases: TGCGCCAGCAGCCAAGATGCCGGGTCTGGAAACACCATATATTTT. Protein product: CASSQDAGSGNTIYF.